This T cell receptor (beta chain) was retrieved from a study of T cells after yellow fever vaccination. Study results and limitations: Contamination by abundant bulk-population clonotypes could be present in FACS-sorted repertoires.

Concerning this clonotype: Its specificity is unknown.

Germline-derived CDR1 and CDR2 are SGHTA and FQGNSA. Unmatched junction bases numbered 6, after V lost 2 bases and J lost 4 bases. The CDR3 totals 15 residues. TCRdb fed the 5' RACE reads into MiXCR, producing one record per CDR3 protein. The table has 450,000 to 600,000 distinct CDR3 sequences, approximately 13% seen once. The rearrangement joins TRBV7-2 to TRBJ1-2; 8 bases align to TRBD1. The clonotype was recovered from a man aged 25-40 years who received the YFV17D yellow fever vaccine. Sequencing used PBMCs, obtained on the day of the yellow fever booster vaccination. The CDR3 DNA sequence: TGTGCCAGCAGCTTACAGGGGGCGGTAGGCTATGGCTACACCTTC. It translates to CASSLQGAVGYGYTF.